The rows below give T cell receptor beta chains drawn from one sample of a study of early T cells in non-severe SARS-CoV-2 infection. TCRdb re-derived calls from the 5' RACE reads in MiXCR, one entry per CDR3 protein. The sample lists fewer than 50,000 distinct CDR3 sequences; less than 8.5% were seen once. Material for sequencing was whole blood. Source of these receptors: an adult who was a healthcare worker with PCR-confirmed SARS-CoV-2 infection or an uninfected control (not recorded which). The CDR3 runs from the conserved cysteine through the conserved F or W. A D gene is named only where the DNA matches it firmly. Where a row states a size, it is once, few, many or the class of an expanded clone; other rows omit it.

v_gene	d_gene	j_gene	abundance	CDR3nt	CDR3aa
TRBV7-9	.	TRBJ2-2	few	TGTGCCAGCAGCTTAGGGCACCTAAGGGAGCTGTTTTTT	CASSLGHLRELFF
TRBV5-6	.	TRBJ1-1	few	TGTGCCAGCAGCTTGGGACCCCGGGGTGAAGCTTTCTTT	CASSLGPRGEAFF
TRBV6-5	TRBD2	TRBJ2-1	.	TGTGCCAGCAGTTACGACGGACTAGACTACAATGAGCAGTTCTTC	CASSYDGLDYNEQFF
TRBV2	TRBD1	TRBJ1-6	few	TGTGCCAGCAGACCGACAGGGGATAATTCACCCCTCCACTTT	CASRPTGDNSPLHF
TRBV28	.	TRBJ2-7	few	TGTGCCAGCAGTCTGAGTAACTCCTACGAGCAGTACTTC	CASSLSNSYEQYF
TRBV6-6	TRBD1	TRBJ2-3	few	TGTGCCAGCAGTAGTTACAGGGGGCCGGACACAGATACGCAGTATTTT	CASSSYRGPDTDTQYF
TRBV6-6	TRBD1	TRBJ1-4	.	TGTGCCAGCAGTCGGGACAGGGGGCGTGAAAAACTGTTTTTT	CASSRDRGREKLFF
TRBV7-2	.	TRBJ2-3	few	TGTGCCAGCAGCTCTACCGGAGCAGATACGCAGTATTTT	CASSSTGADTQYF
TRBV7-8	.	TRBJ1-4	few	TGTGCCAGCAGCTCGGGCCTGCCTGCAACTAATGAAAAACTGTTTTTT	CASSSGLPATNEKLFF
TRBV10-3	TRBD2	TRBJ2-3	.	TGTGCCATCATGTCCCATCGATCTAGCGGGGGGGAGGATACGCAGTATTTT	CAIMSHRSSGGEDTQYF
TRBV19	.	TRBJ2-3	few	TGTGCCAGTCACCCCCGGCATAATCGTGGTACGCAGTATTTT	CASHPRHNRGTQYF
TRBV7-9	.	TRBJ2-3	few	TGTGCCAGCAGCGCACCGGGGACAACCCGGTTTTTACACGATACGCAGTATTTT	CASSAPGTTRFLHDTQYF
TRBV9	.	TRBJ2-3	few	TGTGCCAGCAGCGTAAGTCCTGCATTGGATACGCAGTATTTT	CASSVSPALDTQYF
TRBV28	TRBD2	TRBJ2-3	few	TGTGCCAGCAGTTTATTCTTGACTAGCGGCACAGATACGCAGTATTTT	CASSLFLTSGTDTQYF
TRBV9	.	TRBJ2-6	.	TGTGCCAGCAGCACACCCCAGGGTGCAGCAGCCTCTGGGGCCAACGTCCTGACTTTC	CASSTPQGAAASGANVLTF
TRBV7-2	.	TRBJ2-7	many	TGTGCCAGCAGCTTAGGGACCGGGACATTCTCCTACGAGCAGTACTTC	CASSLGTGTFSYEQYF
TRBV12-3/TRBV12-4	.	TRBJ1-4	few	TGTGCCAGCAGTTTAATGGGGTCCGATGAAAAACTGTTTTTT	CASSLMGSDEKLFF
TRBV27	.	TRBJ2-7	many	TGTGCCAGCAGTTTATTAGGGGCACGCGGTTCGGGCGAGCAGTACTTC	CASSLLGARGSGEQYF
TRBV7-6	.	TRBJ2-3	.	TGTGCCAGCAGCTCACAAAGGGTCACAGATACGCAGTATTTT	CASSSQRVTDTQYF
TRBV29-1	.	TRBJ2-3	.	TGCAGCGCGGGTCGGGGCGACACAGATACGCAGTATTTT	CSAGRGDTDTQYF
TRBV20-1	TRBD2	TRBJ2-1	few	TGCAGTGCTAGACGACTAGCGGGGTTGGGCGCGGATGAGCAGTTCTTC	CSARRLAGLGADEQFF
TRBV20-1	.	TRBJ1-1	few	TGCAGTGCTCAGATTCCAGGGCTCACTGAAGCTTTCTTT	CSAQIPGLTEAFF
TRBV20-1	.	TRBJ1-3	many	TGCAGTGCTGACCACCGCACTGCAGACACCATATATTTT	CSADHRTADTIYF
TRBV9	.	TRBJ2-1	few	TGTGCCAGCAGCCTGAACGGGGGTGAGCAGTTCTTC	CASSLNGGEQFF
TRBV7-6	.	TRBJ2-2	many	TGTGCCAGCAGCTTGGGTACAGAGGGCGGGGAGCTGTTTTTT	CASSLGTEGGELFF
TRBV29-1	TRBD2	TRBJ2-3	few	TGCAGCGTTGAGCTAGCGGGGAAGACAGATACGCAGTATTTT	CSVELAGKTDTQYF
TRBV7-2	.	TRBJ2-4	many	TGTGCCAGCAGCCGAACAGGTTCCTCAATCAAAAACATTCAGTACTTC	CASSRTGSSIKNIQYF
TRBV20-1	TRBD1	TRBJ1-5	many	TGCAGTGCTCTGACAGGGGCAGGCCAGCCCCAGCATTTT	CSALTGAGQPQHF
TRBV7-2	.	TRBJ2-3	.	TGTGCCAGCAGCCCCGGTCGAATCACAGATACGCAGTATTTT	CASSPGRITDTQYF
TRBV27	.	TRBJ2-4	many	TGTGCCAGCAGTCTCGGCCCCGGACAAAACATTCAGTACTTC	CASSLGPGQNIQYF